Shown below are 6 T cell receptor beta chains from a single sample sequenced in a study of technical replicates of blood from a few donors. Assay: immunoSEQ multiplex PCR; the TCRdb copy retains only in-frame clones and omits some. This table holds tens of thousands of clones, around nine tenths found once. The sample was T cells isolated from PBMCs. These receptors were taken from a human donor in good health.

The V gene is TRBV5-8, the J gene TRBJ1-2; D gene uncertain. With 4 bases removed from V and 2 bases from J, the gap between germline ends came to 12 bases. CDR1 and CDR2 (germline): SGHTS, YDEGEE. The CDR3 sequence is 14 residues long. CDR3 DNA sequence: TGTGCCAGCAGCCCGTACCTATGGAACTATGGCTACACCTTC. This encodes CASSPYLWNYGYTF. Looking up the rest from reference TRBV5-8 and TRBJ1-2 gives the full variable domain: EAGVTQSPTHLIKTRGQQATLRCSPISGHTSVYWYQQALGLGLQFLLWYDEGEERNRGNFPPRFSGRQFPNYSSELNVNALELEDSALYLCASSPYLWNYGYTFGSGTRLTVV.

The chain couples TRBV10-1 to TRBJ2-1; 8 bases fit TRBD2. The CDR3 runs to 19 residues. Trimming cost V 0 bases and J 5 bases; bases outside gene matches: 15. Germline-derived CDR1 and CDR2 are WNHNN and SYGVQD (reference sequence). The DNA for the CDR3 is TGCGCCAGCAGTGAGTCGTACGGGACTAGTAAGTTTAGGGACAATGAGCAGTTCTTC. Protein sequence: CASSESYGTSKFRDNEQFF.

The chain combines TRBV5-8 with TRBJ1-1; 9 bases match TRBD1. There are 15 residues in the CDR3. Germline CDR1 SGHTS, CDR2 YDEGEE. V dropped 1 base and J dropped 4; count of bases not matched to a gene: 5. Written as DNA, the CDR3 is TGTGCCAGCAGCTTGCCAACAGGGGGCCTCACTGAAGCTTTCTTT. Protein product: CASSLPTGGLTEAFF.

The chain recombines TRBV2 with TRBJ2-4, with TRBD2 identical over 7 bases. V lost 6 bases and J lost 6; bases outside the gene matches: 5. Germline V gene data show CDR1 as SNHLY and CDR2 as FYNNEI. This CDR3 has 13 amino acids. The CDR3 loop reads CASRSSGINIQYF. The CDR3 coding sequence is TGTGCCAGCAGATCTAGCGGAATAAACATTCAGTACTTC.

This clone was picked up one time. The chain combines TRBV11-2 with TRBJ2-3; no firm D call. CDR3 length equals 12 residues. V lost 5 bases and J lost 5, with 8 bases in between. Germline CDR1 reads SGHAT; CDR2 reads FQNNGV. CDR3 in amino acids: CASSPNIDTQYF. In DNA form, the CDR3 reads TGTGCCAGCAGCCCCAACATAGATACGCAGTATTTT.

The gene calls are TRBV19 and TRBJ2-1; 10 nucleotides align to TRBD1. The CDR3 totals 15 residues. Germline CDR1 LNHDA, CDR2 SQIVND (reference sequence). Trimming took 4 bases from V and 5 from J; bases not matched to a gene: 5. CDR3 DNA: TGTGCCAGTAGTACGAGACAGGGGGCTAACAATGAGCAGTTCTTC. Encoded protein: CASSTRQGANNEQFF.